The sequence of this T cell receptor (beta chain) was determined in a study of OX40 agonist ivuxolimab in advanced cancers. Regarding the research as a whole: Ivuxolimab was an agonistic, fully human IgG2 monoclonal antibody directed against OX40 (CD134), a costimulatory receptor. Intravenous ivuxolimab was administered to patients every 2 weeks at six dose levels: 0.01, 0.1, 0.3, 1.5, 3 and 10 mg/kg. Of the roughly 51 patients in dose escalation, 19 had hepatocellular carcinoma, around 15 had melanoma, 9 had renal cell carcinoma and 9 had head and neck cancer. The dose-escalation cohort was over 70% male with a mean age of around 64 years, ranging from roughly 23 to 90. Prior anti-PD-1, anti-PD-L1 or anti-CTLA-4 therapy was permitted, and 35% to 40% of dose-escalation patients had received checkpoint inhibitors. Partial responses occurred in three dose-escalation patients: two with cutaneous melanoma and one with hepatocellular carcinoma. Peripheral TCRbeta sequencing was intended to test whether TCR sequence diversity was altered and clonal T-cell expansion was caused by ivuxolimab. The paper covers the monotherapy dose-escalation part of the phase I ivuxolimab trial, which included N of about 56 patients.

Trimming takes 0 bases from V and 6 bases from J, and the germline ends sit 11 bases apart. Looking up the germline V gene yields CDR1 SNHLY and CDR2 FYNNEI. The CDR3 runs 15 residues from the cysteine to the phenylalanine. The CDR3 DNA has 45 bases and is translated from base 1. The trial excluded patients who had a history of autoimmune disease or who were on systemic immunosuppression. Peripheral blood for TCR sequencing was collected from all dose cohorts at baseline, on cycle 4 day 1, and on cycle 7 day 1. The samples were taken from a phase I, first-in-human, multicenter, open-label dose-escalation trial of ivuxolimab. Adults with locally advanced or metastatic head and neck squamous cell, hepatocellular, melanoma or renal cell carcinoma were enrolled in the trial. Before TCR sequencing, CD4+ T cells and CD8+ T cells were sorted from peripheral blood as separate populations. Genomic DNA was isolated from the sorted cells so that the TCRbeta CDR3 region could be sequenced. The immunoSEQ Assay was used to sequence the TCRbeta CDR3 regions. TCRdb provides this immuneACCESS table in a form limited to in-frame rearrangements. Some clones are lacking; in checked studies, under half of them reflect an unresolved V gene, and why the rest are absent is not known. The table for this sample lists 40,000 to 45,000 clones; 80% to 90% of them were counted only once. The top ten constitute around 4.6% of the sample.

Comments on this clone: Its antigen target is currently unknown. Qualities for individual bases were not recorded, and no much larger clone is one base off.

The paper as a whole reports these results and caveats: At doses from 0.1 to 3.0 mg/kg, clonal expansion was seen in both CD4+ and CD8+ blood T cells between baseline and week 6. Low levels of normalized T-cell clonal expansion were also seen in some nonresponding patients. After ivuxolimab, more expanded clones were found on average in CD8+ T cells than in CD4+ T cells. In the 0.1-3.0 mg/kg groups, partial responders had among the lowest normalized peripheral clonal expansion, particularly in CD8+ T cells. The antigen specificity of the clonally expanded peripheral T cells was not determined.

This TCR derives from an adult with an advanced solid tumor such as melanoma, head and neck, liver or kidney cancer. Source: CD4+ or CD8+ T cells sorted from blood, taken in a trial of the OX40 agonist ivuxolimab. Here the chain combines TRBV2 and TRBJ2-2; perhaps TRBD2 is the D gene, with 5 bases matching. The CDR3 is CASSEAGVVSGELFF. In nucleotides, the sequence is TGTGCCAGCAGTGAAGCCGGGGTAGTGTCCGGGGAGCTGTTTTTT.